One sample yielded the 8 T cell receptor beta chains listed below, sequenced in a study of regulatory T cells in long-lasting Graves disease. Through Arm-PCR of CDR3 regions and iRepertoire HTBI primers, TCR beta libraries were built. TCRdb re-analysed the multiplex PCR reads in MiXCR, keeping a single row per CDR3 protein. The table records hundreds of thousands of distinct CDR3 sequences, roughly 15% of them present only once. Time point noted: newly diagnosed GD, antithyroid drugs for less than 3 months. Isolated PBMC RNA provided the starting material for the TCR library. This same sample was also taken into another study, of T cells in Graves' hyperthyroidism and ophthalmopathy.

Sequencing used peripheral blood mononuclear cells (PBMCs), obtained at new diagnosis, from a patient treated with antithyroid drugs. The receptors stem from a woman in her twenties or thirties with Graves disease.

This clonotype came up a few times. This chain joins TRBV29-1 and TRBJ1-1; D might be TRBD1 (5 bases). The germline gives CDR1 SQVTM, CDR2 ANQGSEA. Trimming pared 3 bases from V and 3 bases from J, leaving 11 bases between. The CDR3 is 13 residues long. CDR3 protein: CSVEGELDTEAFF. CDR3 bases: TGCAGCGTTGAGGGGGAACTTGACACTGAAGCTTTCTTT.

This clonotype came up many times. This chain joins TRBV18 and TRBJ1-5; no definite D call. This CDR3 spans 13 amino acids. Trimming cost V 4 bases and J 7 bases, with 11 bases left between them. Germline lookup yields CDR1 KGHSH and CDR2 LQKENI. CDR3 sequence (DNA): TGTGCCAGCTCACTCGAGTTGGGGCAGCCCCAGCATTTT. This gives the protein CASSLELGQPQHF.

This clonotype was picked up many times. CDR3 amino acids: CASSDTDRSPNQPQHF. The CDR3 region has the DNA TGTGCCAGCAGTGACACCGACAGGTCCCCCAATCAGCCCCAGCATTTT. V is TRBV12-3 or TRBV12-4 and J is TRBJ1-5, with a weak D call TRBD1 (6 bases). This CDR3 region has 16 residues. The V end lost 5 bases, the J end lost 3 bases, and 17 bases lay between the germline ends.

This clonotype has a count of ten or more. The CDR3 region is CASSAGTGHYNEQFF. DNA for the CDR3: TGTGCCAGCAGTGCCGGGACAGGGCACTACAATGAGCAGTTCTTC. V and J are TRBV28 and TRBJ2-1; TRBD1 matches at 9 bases. This CDR3 has 15 amino acids. Germline CDR1 and CDR2: MDHEN and SYDVKM. J gave up 3 bases and V 5 bases, and 5 bases lay outside the gene matches.

This clonotype has at least ten counts. The chain couples TRBV29-1 to TRBJ2-5; no clear D. Germline lookup yields CDR1 SQVTM and CDR2 ANQGSEA. Trimming stripped 6 bases from V and 0 bases from J, with 8 bases between. The length of the CDR3 is 12 residues. CDR3 in amino acids: CSVSQDQETQYF. CDR3 nucleotide sequence: TGCAGCGTATCGCAGGACCAAGAGACCCAGTACTTC.

To note about this clonotype: Germline is not matched at one junction end, which may reflect a read error. This sequence joins TRBV5-1 and TRBJ1-1, with a tentative D call TRBD1 (6 bases). Looked up from germline, CDR1 is SGHRS and CDR2 is YFSETQ. This CDR3 has 14 amino acids. CDR3 loop: CASSFGGARTEAFF. CDR3 coding DNA: TGTGCCAGCAGCTTTGGGGGGGCACGCACTGAAGCTTTCTTT.

This clonotype was detected many times. This rearrangement joins TRBV3-1 to TRBJ1-1; D unclear. Germline values: CDR1 LGHDT, CDR2 YNNKEL (reference sequence). CDR3 length equals 12 residues. V lost 1 base and J lost 6, with 6 bases in between. The CDR3 region has the DNA TGTGCCAGCAGCCAAGCACAGTCTGAAGCTTTCTTT. Amino acids: CASSQAQSEAFF.

This rearrangement joins TRBV7-9 to TRBJ2-3; TRBD2 aligns across 9 bases. The CDR3 totals 15 residues. Unmatched junction bases numbered 5, after V lost 5 bases and J lost 2 bases. CDR1 and CDR2 from the germline V gene are SEHNR and FQNEAQ (reference sequence). The CDR3 here is CASSLTSGATDTQYF. In nucleotides, the CDR3 is TGTGCCAGCAGCCTGACTAGCGGAGCCACAGATACGCAGTATTTT.